This T cell receptor beta chain was captured in a study of breast tumors, draining lymph nodes, adjacent tissues. Notes on the study in general: Luminal-like breast cancer showed significantly greater tumor-nontumor repertoire similarity than basal-like breast cancer did. Tumors had less TCR diversity than lymph nodes, more than nontumor tissue. Data only fit, rather than demonstrated, lymph node origin of most tumor T cells.

This clonotype was counted ten times or more. The antigen remains unidentified. TCRdb processed the multiplex PCR reads anew with MiXCR; each CDR3 protein has one entry. The repertoire holds some 140,000 distinct CDR3 sequences, 20% to 25% seen once, with roughly 2.7% in the top ten. V was pared by 4 bases and J by 2 bases, with 9 bases between. The germline CDR1 and CDR2 sequences are SEHNR and FQNEAQ (reference sequence). The CDR3 sequence is 13 residues long. Breast cancer patients provided tissue from their axillary draining lymph nodes. The rearrangement links TRBV7-9 to TRBJ2-7; D is undetermined. Sequencing was carried out using axillary lymph node tissue. The sequence was collected from a female donor with breast cancer. Some clones in this sample may be carry-over from other donors' samples. CDR3 in amino acids: CASSSGPPYEQYF. The DNA of the CDR3 is TGTGCCAGCAGCTCGGGCCCCCCCTACGAGCAGTACTTC.